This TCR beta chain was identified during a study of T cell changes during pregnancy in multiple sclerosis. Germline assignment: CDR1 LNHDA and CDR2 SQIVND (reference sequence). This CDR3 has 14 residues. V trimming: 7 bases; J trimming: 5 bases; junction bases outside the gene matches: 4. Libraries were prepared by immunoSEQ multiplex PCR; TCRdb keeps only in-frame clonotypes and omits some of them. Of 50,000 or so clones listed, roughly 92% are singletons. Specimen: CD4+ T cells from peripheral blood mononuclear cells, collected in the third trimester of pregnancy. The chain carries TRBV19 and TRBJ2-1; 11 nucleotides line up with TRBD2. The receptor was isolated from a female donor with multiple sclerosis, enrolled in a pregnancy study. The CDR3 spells CASMETSGDNEQFF. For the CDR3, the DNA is TGTGCCAGTATGGAGACTAGCGGGGACAATGAGCAGTTCTTC.